This T cell receptor beta chain was sequenced during a study of T-cell reconstitution after alpha-beta-depleted transplantation in children. Unique molecular identifiers were used to barcode this TCRbeta library. MiXCR, applied by TCRdb to the PCR reads, yields one record per CDR3 protein. The repertoire holds approximately 82,000 distinct CDR3 sequences, with roughly 20% as singletons. The V segment lost 6 bases and the J segment 9 bases; nucleotides outside the gene matches: 16. The CDR3 consists of 17 residues. The sequenced sample was PBMCs, mostly from graft donor cells, obtained 360 days after TCRalphabeta/CD19-depleted stem cell transplant. This TCR came from a male patient aged 2 to 10 who had a stem cell transplant for acute lymphoblastic leukemia, so the T cells may come from the graft donor. This sequence joins TRBV12-3 or TRBV12-4 and TRBJ2-1; 11 bases map to TRBD2. The CDR3 loop is CASSPTRTSGFQGEQFF. The CDR3 DNA is TGTGCCAGCAGCCCGACCCGGACTAGCGGGTTCCAGGGTGAGCAGTTCTTC.